This TCR beta chain was sequenced in a study of blood T cell repertoires in COVID-19. In the study overall: Researchers got acute and convalescent COVID-19 samples from the United States, Italy and Spain. In each case, the material was cDNA or gDNA derived from T cells, B-cell-depleted T cells, or PBMCs.

This CDR3 spans 16 amino acids. Trimming stripped 5 bases from V and 4 bases from J, with 20 bases between. Germline assignment: CDR1 LNHDA and CDR2 SQIVND (reference sequence). Study processing details: Using reference gene primer amplification, nucleated cell counts were estimated. Generated by immunoSEQ multiplex PCR, the TCRdb table keeps only in-frame clones and is missing some. For V, J and clone size, that table is used; D and trimming come from the DNA. The sample has some 120,000 clones, almost 85% seen once. The V and J genes are TRBV19 and TRBJ1-2; no definite D call. This sequence was found in a young woman who had recovered from COVID-19. Sequencing was performed on peripheral blood. The CDR3 protein is CASSPATTHTPYGYTF. The CDR3 DNA reads TGTGCCAGTAGTCCGGCGACTACCCACACCCCCTATGGCTACACCTTC. The full variable domain, its missing parts supplied by reference TRBV19 and TRBJ1-2, is DGGITQSPKYLFRKEGQNVTLSCEQNLNHDAMYWYRQDPGQGLRLIYYSQIVNDFQKGDIAEGYSVSREKKESFPLTVTSAQKNPTAFYLCASSPATTHTPYGYTFGSGTRLTVV.